The 28 T cell receptor beta chains in this list originate from one sample, sequenced in a study of naive and memory T cell subsets. Both TRBC1 and TRBC2 were covered by a beta constant-region primer of two equimolar oligonucleotides. TCRdb re-derived calls from the UMI-ligation and nested PCR reads in MiXCR, one entry per CDR3 protein. The sample includes more than 25,000 distinct CDR3 sequences, roughly 10% of them seen just once. The material sequenced was effector memory CD4+ T cells from blood. Subset: effector memory, CD45RA- CD27-. Every receptor here comes from a human donor in good health.

In its sample, this clonotype was seen a few times. The chain uses TRBV30 and TRBJ2-3; 7 positions match TRBD1. CDR3 length: 15 residues. Germline CDR1 GTSNPN, CDR2 SVGIG (reference sequence). The J segment lost 4 bases and the V segment lost 0 bases, leaving 7 bases of the junction unmatched. This CDR3 reads CAWSVETGWPDTQYF. CDR3 bases: TGTGCCTGGAGTGTGGAGACAGGGTGGCCAGATACGCAGTATTTT.

This clonotype was counted only a few times. V and J are TRBV2 and TRBJ2-1; 9 nucleotides agree with TRBD1. J gave up 2 bases and V 5 bases, and 10 bases lay outside the gene matches. This CDR3 is 17 amino acids long. Germline V gives CDR1 SNHLY, CDR2 FYNNEI. This CDR3 reads CASSKLTGTGTYNEQFF. CDR3 DNA sequence: TGTGCCAGCAGTAAACTTACCGGGACAGGGACCTACAATGAGCAGTTCTTC.

The chain joins TRBV20-1 to TRBJ1-2; D remains ambiguous. CDR1 and CDR2 from the germline V gene are DFQATT and SNEGSKA (reference sequence). With 0 bases removed from V and 11 bases from J, the gap between germline ends came to 13 bases. This CDR3 is built from 12 residues. CDR3: CSARDWAAEYTF. As DNA, the CDR3 is TGCAGTGCTAGAGATTGGGCAGCCGAATACACCTTC.

This clonotype was recorded at least ten times. The genes are TRBV20-1 and TRBJ2-7, with 8 nucleotides matching TRBD1. CDR1 and CDR2 from the germline V gene are DFQATT and SNEGSKA (reference sequence). This CDR3 is 11 amino acids long. For the CDR3, the DNA is TGCAGCTTCCAGGGGGCAAGGGAGCAGTACTTC. Translation gives CSFQGAREQYF.

With respect to this clonotype: A read error may be the cause here, since a much bigger clone is one base away. The DNA for the CDR3 is TGTGCCGGCAGCAGGAAAACTAGCGGACCTTACAATGAGCAGTTCTTC. It yields the protein CAGSRKTSGPYNEQFF. The rearrangement uses TRBV7-2 and TRBJ2-1, with 8 bases identical to TRBD2. Germline V gene sequence: CDR1 SGHTA, CDR2 FQGNSA. The CDR3 covers 16 residues. Supplemented by reference TRBV7-2 and TRBJ2-1, the full variable domain reads GAGVSQSPSNKVTEKGKDVELRCDPISGHTALYWYRQSLGQGLEFLIYFQGNSAPDKSGLPSDRFSAERTGGSVSTLTIQRTQQEDSAVYLCAGSRKTSGPYNEQFFGPGTRLTVL.

This clonotype was counted only a few times. V is TRBV5-1 and J is TRBJ2-4, with TRBD1 identical over 7 bases. The junction had 8 bases not matched to a gene; V was cut back by 4 bases and J by 7 bases. The CDR3 is 14 residues long. Germline CDR1 is SGHRS and CDR2 is YFSETQ. CDR3 loop: CASSPRTGSNIQYF. The CDR3 DNA follows: TGCGCCAGCAGCCCCAGGACAGGAAGTAACATTCAGTACTTC.

This chain connects TRBV13 to TRBJ1-5, with 7 nucleotides matching TRBD1. Germline V gene lookup returns CDR1 PRHDT and CDR2 FYEKMQ (reference sequence). The CDR3 consists of 14 residues. V was pared by 5 bases and J by 6 bases, with 7 bases of the junction left unmatched. The CDR3 DNA reads TGTGCCAGCAGCCCGGCAGGGGGGGTTCAGCCCCAGCATTTT. Its protein product is CASSPAGGVQPQHF.

This clonotype turned up a few times. This chain joins TRBV7-6 and TRBJ2-3; D is perhaps TRBD1 (5 bases). V was pared by 0 bases and J by 9 bases, with 7 bases between. The CDR3 length is 12 residues. The V gene's germline CDR1 is SGHVS and CDR2 FNYEAQ. The CDR3 DNA reads as TGTGCCAGCAGCTTAGCCCAGGGCACGCAGTATTTT. It encodes CASSLAQGTQYF.

J is TRBJ2-5 and V is TRBV20-1; 11 nucleotides agree with TRBD1. Germline CDR1 is DFQATT and CDR2 is SNEGSKA (reference sequence). The CDR3 is 16 amino acids. The trim removed 3 bases at V and 6 bases at J, leaving 12 bases unmatched. This CDR3 is CSASGGTGGRMKTQYF. The CDR3 DNA reads TGCAGTGCTAGTGGGGGGACAGGGGGTCGTATGAAGACCCAGTACTTC.

V gene TRBV18 combines with J gene TRBJ2-2; D possibly corresponds to TRBD1 (5 bases). CDR1 KGHSH and CDR2 LQKENI come from the germline V gene. V was clipped by 3 bases and J by 2 bases, with 25 bases between them. The CDR3 loop spans 20 amino acids. The CDR3 DNA reads TGTGCCAGCTCACCCGAGACAGAAACTCTACCTAACCTAAACACCGGGGAGCTGTTTTTT. It translates to CASSPETETLPNLNTGELFF.

CDR3 sequence (DNA): TGCAGCGTCAGGACAGGGGGCAAGGATGGCTACACCTTC. This encodes CSVRTGGKDGYTF. The V gene is TRBV29-1, the J gene TRBJ1-2, with 11 bases fitting TRBD1. The CDR3 is 13 residues long. J lost 6 bases, V lost 6 bases, and 6 bases had no gene match. Germline CDR1 SQVTM, CDR2 ANQGSEA.

This clonotype came up a few times. The chain employs TRBV3-1 and TRBJ2-7, with D maybe TRBD2 (5 bases). Germline loops: CDR1 LGHDT, CDR2 YNNKEL (reference sequence). Trimming removed 3 bases from V and 5 bases from J, with 17 bases in between. The CDR3 sequence is 15 residues long. The CDR3 region has the DNA TGTGCCAGCAGCCAGAACCCCACTAGTTTCCACGAGCAGTACTTC. Translation: CASSQNPTSFHEQYF.

This clonotype was seen more than once but under ten times. The chain links TRBV18 to TRBJ1-5, with no clear D. The germline gives CDR1 KGHSH, CDR2 LQKENI. V gave up 2 bases and J gave up 4 bases, with 12 bases separating them. CDR3 length: 15 amino acids. CDR3 residues: CASSPTPEGNQPQHF. The CDR3 region has the DNA TGTGCCAGCTCACCAACGCCAGAAGGAAATCAGCCCCAGCATTTT.

The rearrangement links TRBV27 to TRBJ1-6; D gene ambiguous. CDR1 is MNHEY, CDR2 SMNVEV, per germline (reference sequence). The CDR3 spans 12 residues. V lost 7 bases and J lost 10, with 11 bases in between. CDR3: CASTPGNSPLHF. The CDR3 DNA reads as TGTGCCAGCACTCCGGGAAACTCACCCCTCCACTTT.

This clonotype was observed at least ten times. J is TRBJ2-7 and V is TRBV10-3; D might be TRBD1 or TRBD2, each matching 6 bases. Trimming cost V 8 bases and J 7 bases, with 21 bases left between them. CDR3 length equals 14 residues. Germline values: CDR1 ENHRY, CDR2 SYGVKD. The CDR3 region has the DNA TGTGCCATCGGGGGGCAGGGAGGTTCGGGAGAGCAGTACTTC. It translates to CAIGGQGGSGEQYF.

This clonotype was recorded at least ten times. The gene calls are TRBV4-3 and TRBJ1-4, with D perhaps matching TRBD1 (6 bases). The CDR3 length is 14 residues. Germline CDR1 LGHNA, CDR2 YSLEER. Trimming left V 5 bases short and J 7 bases short, with 14 bases between. CDR3 DNA sequence: TGCGCCAGCAGCTCGAGGGGGAGTGGTGAAAAACTGTTTTTT. Translation: CASSSRGSGEKLFF.

This chain joins TRBV2 and TRBJ1-4; 7 bases map to TRBD1. This CDR3 is 18 amino acids long. V trimming: 7 bases; J trimming: 7 bases; junction bases outside the gene matches: 21. Germline V gene data show CDR1 as SNHLY and CDR2 as FYNNEI. CDR3 nucleotide sequence: TGTGCCAGCACCAGAGACAGGGCCTTCAGAAGGAGAGGTGAAAAACTGTTTTTT. Amino acids: CASTRDRAFRRRGEKLFF.

CDR3 in amino acids: CASSLTGGLYSPLHF. The CDR3 DNA is TGTGCCAGCAGCTTAACCGGGGGGCTCTATTCACCCCTCCACTTT. The J gene is TRBJ1-6, the V gene TRBV7-3; tentative D call: TRBD1 (6 bases). CDR1 SGHTA and CDR2 FQGTGA come from the germline V gene. This CDR3 is built from 15 residues. Trimming removed 0 bases at V and 8 bases at J, with 11 bases between.

This clonotype showed up many times. V usage is TRBV7-9 and J usage is TRBJ2-1, with D perhaps assigned TRBD1 or TRBD2 (5 bases each). The germline V and J ends were trimmed by 8 bases and 10 bases, with 15 bases remaining between them. Germline CDR1 and CDR2: SEHNR and FQNEAQ (reference sequence). The CDR3 has 12 residues. The CDR3 nucleotides read TGTGCCAGCGGGGCCGAACTAGGCGAGCAGTTCTTC. Translation: CASGAELGEQFF.

This clonotype has ten or more counts. The chain has TRBV6-2 or TRBV6-3 and TRBJ2-4; D is unclear. Germline V gene sequence: CDR1 MNHEY, CDR2 SVGEGT. This CDR3 is built from 11 residues. V lost 4 bases and J lost 5, with 3 bases in between. CDR3 residues: CASSFQNIQYF. The CDR3 nucleotides are TGTGCCAGCAGTTTTCAAAACATTCAGTACTTC.

This clonotype was seen ten or more times. The V call is TRBV7-2, the J call TRBJ1-5, with D possibly being TRBD1 (6 bases). Germline lookup yields CDR1 SGHTA and CDR2 FQGNSA. There are 13 residues in the CDR3. The germline V and J ends were trimmed by 4 bases and 5 bases, with 9 bases remaining between them. CDR3 loop: CASSSQGDQPQHF. In DNA, the CDR3 is TGTGCCAGCAGCTCACAGGGAGATCAGCCCCAGCATTTT.

The J gene is TRBJ1-2, the V gene TRBV6-2 or TRBV6-3; no reliable D call. The V end lost 9 bases, the J end lost 0 bases, and 17 bases lay between the germline ends. CDR1 MNHEY and CDR2 SVGEGT come from the germline V gene. The CDR3 loop spans 15 amino acids. This CDR3 is CASIPFVAANYGYTF. The CDR3 coding sequence is TGTGCCAGTATACCGTTCGTGGCTGCTAACTATGGCTACACCTTC.

The chain joins TRBV7-2 to TRBJ2-6; perhaps TRBD2 as D (5 bases). Germline V lookup: CDR1 SGHTA, CDR2 FQGNSA. CDR3 length: 14 residues. Trimming removed 9 bases from V and 3 bases from J, with 12 bases in between. DNA for the CDR3: TGTGCCAGGTCGGGGTCTTATGGGGCCAACGTCCTGACTTTC. It yields the protein CARSGSYGANVLTF.

Many counts were recorded for this clonotype. The gene calls are TRBV7-8 and TRBJ2-7, with D possibly being TRBD1 (5 bases). Germline V CDR1 and CDR2: SGHVS, FQNEAQ. V was clipped by 1 base and J by 1 base, with 8 bases between them. There are 14 residues in the CDR3. CDR3 in DNA: TGTGCCAGCAGCTTAGGGGGCACATCCTACGAGCAGTACTTC. This translates into CASSLGGTSYEQYF.

This clonotype showed up many times. The CDR3 bases are TGTGCCAGCAGTGGACAGGGTCTAGGCGCTGGGGCCAACGTCCTGACTTTC. Protein product: CASSGQGLGAGANVLTF. The rearrangement uses TRBV6-2 or TRBV6-3 and TRBJ2-6, with 8 bases matching TRBD1. The CDR3 covers 17 residues. CDR1 is MNHEY and CDR2 is SVGEGT in the germline V gene. With 5 bases clipped from V and 2 bases from J, the junction kept 8 bases outside the gene matches.

The V gene is TRBV27, the J gene TRBJ2-5, with 9 bases lining up with TRBD2. V shed 3 bases, J shed 4 bases, and the junction held 9 bases outside the gene matches. The CDR3 consists of 16 residues. Germline V gene lookup returns CDR1 MNHEY and CDR2 SMNVEV (reference sequence). DNA for the CDR3: TGTGCCAGCAGTTTCGCTGGCGGGACTAGCTTAGAGACCCAGTACTTC. This encodes CASSFAGGTSLETQYF.

This clonotype showed up many times. This chain links TRBV9 with TRBJ1-1; a possible D gene is TRBD1 (6 bases). V lost 3 bases, J lost 1 base, and 10 bases lay in between. The germline CDR1 and CDR2 sequences are SGDLS and YYNGEE. The CDR3 extends over 14 amino acids. The CDR3 loop is CASSALGQNTEAFF. The DNA for the CDR3 is TGTGCCAGCAGCGCACTGGGACAGAACACTGAAGCTTTCTTT.

In its sample, this clonotype was seen many times. This sequence joins TRBV10-3 and TRBJ2-7; D perhaps matches TRBD1 (6 bases). V was shortened by 4 bases and J by 3 bases, with 13 bases between the two germline ends. The germline V gene has CDR1 ENHRY and CDR2 SYGVKD. The CDR3 loop spans 14 amino acids. CDR3 sequence reads: CAISAPGASYEQYF. The CDR3 bases are TGTGCCATCAGTGCCCCAGGGGCCAGCTACGAGCAGTACTTC.